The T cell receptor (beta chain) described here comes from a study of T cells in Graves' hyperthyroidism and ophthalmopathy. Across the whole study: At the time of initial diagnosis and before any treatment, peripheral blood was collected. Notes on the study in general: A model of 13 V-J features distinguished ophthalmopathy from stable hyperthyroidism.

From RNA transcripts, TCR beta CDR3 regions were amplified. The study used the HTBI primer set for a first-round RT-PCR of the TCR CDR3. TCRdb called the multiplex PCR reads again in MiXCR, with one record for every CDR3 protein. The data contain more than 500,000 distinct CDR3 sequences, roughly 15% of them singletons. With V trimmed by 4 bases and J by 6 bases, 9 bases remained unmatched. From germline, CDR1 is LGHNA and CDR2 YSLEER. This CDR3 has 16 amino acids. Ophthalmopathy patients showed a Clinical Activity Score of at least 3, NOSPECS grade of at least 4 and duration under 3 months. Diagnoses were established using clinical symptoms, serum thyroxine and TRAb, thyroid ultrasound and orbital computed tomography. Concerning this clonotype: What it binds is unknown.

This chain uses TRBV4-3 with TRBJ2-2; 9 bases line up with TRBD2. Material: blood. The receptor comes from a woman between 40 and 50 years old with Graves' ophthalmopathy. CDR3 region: CASSPGSGSLSGELFF. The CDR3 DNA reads TGCGCCAGCAGCCCCGGTAGCGGGAGTTTATCCGGGGAGCTGTTTTTT.